The rows below give T cell receptor beta chains drawn from one sample of a study of blood T cell repertoires in COVID-19. Assay used: immunoSEQ multiplex PCR; TCRdb lists only in-frame clones, some missing. The data show roughly 160,000 clones, around four fifths seen once. The specimen was peripheral blood. The receptor set was obtained from a woman aged 80 or over with COVID-19, enrolled during active disease. Both conserved end residues are part of each CDR3. The D gene is left open where the match is weak. Expanded clones are given a class, and other clones once, few, many or no size at all.

TRBD1	.	TRBJ2-1	TRBV2	TGTGCCAGCAGTGGCGTGTTAAATAGCCCACTCGGGACAGGGGTCGAAAGGGCGTACAATGAGCAGTTCTTC	CASSGVLNSPLGTGVERAYNEQFF
TRBD2	.	TRBJ2-1	TRBV28	TGTGCCAGCAAGACTAGCGGGAGTTTTAATGAGCAGTTCTTC	CASKTSGSFNEQFF
TRBD2	.	TRBJ2-3	TRBV5-1	TGCGCCAGCAGACAGCGGACTAGCAATATGGATACGCAGTATTTT	CASRQRTSNMDTQYF
TRBD1	.	TRBJ1-2	TRBV6-5	TGTGCCAGCAGCAACTCCGACAGGGTCTATGGCTACACCTTC	CASSNSDRVYGYTF
.	.	TRBJ1-1	TRBV28	TGTGCCTCCCTGGGGGGACCCTGGTTTAAAGCTTTCTTT	CASLGGPWFKAFF
TRBD2	.	TRBJ2-5	TRBV7-9	TGTGCCAGCAGCTTAGGGACTAGCGGGAGTGGGGCCCAGTACTTC	CASSLGTSGSGAQYF
TRBD2	.	TRBJ2-1	TRBV6-2/TRBV6-3	TGTGCCAGCAGTAGGGGAGCGGGAGGGCCGATTGAGCAGTTCTTC	CASSRGAGGPIEQFF
.	.	TRBJ1-5	TRBV28	TGTGCCAGCAGACAATTACAGGCGGCCCGCTTATTTAATCAGCCCCAGCATTTT	CASRQLQAARLFNQPQHF
.	.	TRBJ1-1	TRBV29-1	TGCAGCGTTTTGACAGTCCACACTGAAGCTTTCTTT	CSVLTVHTEAFF
TRBD1	.	TRBJ1-1	TRBV28	TGTGCCAGCAGGCTGACAGGGGTTGGAAGGGCTTTCTTT	CASRLTGVGRAFF
TRBD1	.	TRBJ1-1	TRBV7-9	TGTGCCAGCAGGAATGAGGGGGCGGGAACTGAAGCTTTCTTT	CASRNEGAGTEAFF
.	.	TRBJ1-1	TRBV7-2	TGTGCCAGCAGCTTAGGGCAGGTGAACACTGAAGCTTTCTTT	CASSLGQVNTEAFF
TRBD1	.	TRBJ1-5	TRBV19	TGTGCCAGTAGTTTGGGACAGGGGATTCAGCCCCAGCATTTT	CASSLGQGIQPQHF
TRBD1	.	TRBJ1-4	TRBV6-5	TGTGCCGGACGGGACAGGGCTAATGAAAAACTGTTTTTT	CAGRDRANEKLFF
.	.	TRBJ2-2	TRBV15	TGTGCCACCAGGCCTCTCGGGAGTCCGGACACCGGGGAGCTGTTTTTT	CATRPLGSPDTGELFF
.	once	TRBJ2-7	TRBV9	TGTGCCAGCAGCGTAGAAACAAGGGGAGGCGAGCAGTACTTC	CASSVETRGGEQYF
.	.	TRBJ1-2	TRBV6-5	TGTGCCACCCGGAACCGGGGGACTAACTATGGCTACACCTTC	CATRNRGTNYGYTF
.	.	TRBJ2-1	TRBV7-3	TGTGCCAGCAGCCCTAACTTGAATGAGCAGTTCTTC	CASSPNLNEQFF
.	.	TRBJ1-1	TRBV3-1/TRBV3-2	TGTGCCATCTCGAGGGTAGTATCGAACACTGAAGCTTTCTTT	CAISRVVSNTEAFF
TRBD1	.	TRBJ2-7	TRBV2	TGTGCCAGCAGTCTAAGGGACAGAACCCTCTACGAGCAGTACTTC	CASSLRDRTLYEQYF
.	.	TRBJ1-2	TRBV6-5	TGTGCCAGCAGTTACCAGGCACCGGGGGGATATGGCTACACCTTC	CASSYQAPGGYGYTF
.	once	TRBJ1-2	TRBV5-6	TGTGCCAGCATAAACAGGGATAACTATGGCTACACCTTC	CASINRDNYGYTF
TRBD1	.	TRBJ2-7	TRBV19	TGTGCCAGTAGTACGGGACAGGACTACGAGCAGTACTTC	CASSTGQDYEQYF
TRBD1	.	TRBJ2-1	TRBV7-7	TGTGCTAGCAGCTTCGGGACAGCCTCCTACAATGAGCAGTTCTTC	CASSFGTASYNEQFF
TRBD1	once	TRBJ1-6	TRBV9	TGTGCCAGCAGCGCCCGTACAGGGGTGAGCTCACCCCTCCACTTT	CASSARTGVSSPLHF
.	.	TRBJ2-3	TRBV19	TGTGCCAGTAGTATAGGGCCCCTCCATACGCAGTATTTT	CASSIGPLHTQYF
.	.	TRBJ1-5	TRBV3-1/TRBV3-2	TGTGCCAGCAGCGGAATAGCGGGGCCCCAGCATTTT	CASSGIAGPQHF
.	once	TRBJ2-7	TRBV6-5	TGTGCCAGCAGTTACGGTACAGGGTTGGGTGGCGAGCAGTACTTC	CASSYGTGLGGEQYF